The 25 T cell receptor beta chains below all came from one sample that was sequenced in a study of monozygotic twins with inflammatory bowel disease. TCRdb reprocessed the 5' RACE reads, keeping one entry per CDR3 protein, no DNA. The sample has around 400,000 distinct CDR3 sequences, and its top ten clones hold more than 2%. Sequenced input: blood. These receptors originate from a human donor with ulcerative colitis or Crohn's disease, or a healthy co-twin of an affected twin (not recorded which).

This chain links TRBV11-2 with TRBJ2-1; TCRdb's assignment of TRBD2 cannot be checked, as there is no DNA. The germline V gene has CDR1 SGHAT and CDR2 FQNNGV. The CDR3 totals 16 residues. CDR3 amino acids: CASSLIVGLVASEQFF. The variable domain in full, completed from reference TRBV11-2 and TRBJ2-1, reads EAGVAQSPRYKIIEKRQSVAFWCNPISGHATLYWYQQILGQGPKLLIQFQNNGVVDDSQLPKDRFSAERLKGVDSTLKIQPAKLEDSAVYLCASSLIVGLVASEQFFGPGTRLTVL.

The rearrangement links TRBV10-3 to TRBJ1-4; checking the TCRdb D call of TRBD1 is not possible without DNA. The CDR3 is 15 amino acids. Germline V lookup: CDR1 ENHRY, CDR2 SYGVKD. The CDR3 sequence is CAISESQGRNEKLFF.

The J gene is TRBJ1-1, the V gene TRBV28; no DNA is available, so the TRBD1 call from TCRdb remains unchecked. The CDR3 contains 12 residues. Germline V gene lookup returns CDR1 MDHEN and CDR2 SYDVKM. CDR3 sequence reads: CASSSGVGEAFF.

The chain recombines TRBV28 with TRBJ2-7. The CDR3 spans 12 residues. Germline CDR1 is MDHEN and CDR2 is SYDVKM. Here the CDR3 reads CASRSYSYEQYF.

This rearrangement joins TRBV5-1 to TRBJ2-5; the D gene TCRdb calls, TRBD1, cannot be checked with no DNA. The CDR3 totals 16 residues. Germline V lookup: CDR1 SGHRS, CDR2 YFSETQ. The CDR3 sequence: CASSKFSRGRRETQYF.

The chain couples TRBV4-3 to TRBJ2-5; TCRdb gives TRBD2 as the D gene, but with no DNA this cannot be confirmed. Germline CDR1 reads LGHNA; CDR2 reads YSLEER. The CDR3 is 15 amino acids. The CDR3 sequence is CASSTLAGGEETQYF.

This chain links TRBV28 with TRBJ1-5; TCRdb designates TRBD1, a call that cannot be tested without DNA. The germline V gene encodes CDR1 MDHEN and CDR2 SYDVKM. The CDR3 is made up of 15 amino acids. CDR3 amino acids: CASSSPLGGSSPQHF.

V gene TRBV7-6 combines with J gene TRBJ1-3; TCRdb gives TRBD1 as the D gene, but with no DNA this cannot be confirmed. In germline, CDR1 is SGHVS, CDR2 FNYEAQ. This CDR3 has 16 residues. The CDR3 region is CASSLAGAGFGNTIYF. The whole variable domain, remainder taken from reference TRBV7-6 and TRBJ1-3, is GAGVSQSPRYKVTKRGQDVALRCDPISGHVSLYWYRQALGQGPEFLTYFNYEAQQDKSGLPNDRFSAERPEGSISTLTIQRTEQRDSAMYRCASSLAGAGFGNTIYFGEGSWLTVV.

This rearrangement joins TRBV7-9 to TRBJ2-7. The CDR3 contains 13 residues. The germline gives CDR1 SEHNR, CDR2 FQNEAQ (reference sequence). The CDR3 sequence is CASSLDEVGEQYF.

The V call is TRBV7-2, the J call TRBJ2-3; TCRdb designates TRBD2, a call that cannot be tested without DNA. This CDR3 region has 15 residues. Germline CDR1 and CDR2: SGHTA and FQGNSA. This CDR3 reads CASSHSRGTGTSKNF.

The rearrangement joins TRBV11-1 to TRBJ2-1; no DNA is available, so the TRBD2 call from TCRdb remains unchecked. Germline CDR1 reads SGHAT; CDR2 reads FQDESV (reference sequence). This CDR3 comprises 18 residues. The CDR3 loop is CASSSGLAGGAKRGEQFF.

This chain joins TRBV7-2 and TRBJ2-7; TCRdb returns TRBD2, unconfirmable since there is no DNA. The CDR3 contains 16 residues. Germline CDR1 and CDR2: SGHTA and FQGNSA. The chain's CDR3 is CASSLAPSGGLYEQYF.

CDR3 in amino acids: CASSQDVGLAGSSYEQYF. The rearrangement links TRBV4-1 to TRBJ2-7; TCRdb's D gene call, TRBD2, goes unchecked for lack of DNA. Germline-derived CDR1 and CDR2 are MGHRA and YSYEKL. This CDR3 is 18 amino acids long.

The genes are TRBV29-1 and TRBJ1-1; the D call of TRBD1 rests on TCRdb alone, since no DNA is present to check it. CDR3 length equals 13 residues. The germline gives CDR1 SQVTM, CDR2 ANQGSEA. The CDR3 sequence is CSTRQGLDTEAFF.

The chain recombines TRBV3-1 with TRBJ2-7. This CDR3 has 12 residues. Germline CDR1 reads LGHDT; CDR2 reads YNNKEL (reference sequence). The CDR3 spells CASSLHLGEQYF.

V and J are TRBV3-1 and TRBJ2-1; TCRdb gives TRBD1 as the D gene, but with no DNA this cannot be confirmed. The CDR3 runs 14 residues. The germline V gene has CDR1 LGHDT and CDR2 YNNKEL (reference sequence). The CDR3 sequence: CASSYDDRYNEQFF.

The CDR3 protein is CASSGLAGHEQYF. The genes are TRBV3-1 and TRBJ2-7; TCRdb picks TRBD2, but there is no DNA to check that call. The CDR3 totals 13 residues. CDR1 is LGHDT, CDR2 YNNKEL, per germline (reference sequence).

V and J are TRBV7-9 and TRBJ2-4; TCRdb proposes TRBD2, but this gene call is untestable without DNA. Per the germline V gene, CDR1 is SEHNR and CDR2 is FQNEAQ (reference sequence). The CDR3 contains 16 residues. Here the CDR3 reads CASSSTASPAKNIQYF. The entire variable domain, with the rest obtained from reference TRBV7-9 and TRBJ2-4, is as follows: DTGVSQNPRHKITKRGQNVTFRCDPISEHNRLYWYRQTLGQGPEFLTYFQNEAQLEKSRLLSDRFSAERPKGSFSTLEIQRTEQGDSAMYLCASSSTASPAKNIQYFGAGTRLSVL.

The chain combines TRBV7-6 with TRBJ2-1; TCRdb selects TRBD2, and the lack of DNA leaves this call unchecked. Germline CDR1 SGHVS, CDR2 FNYEAQ. The length of the CDR3 is 15 residues. CDR3 sequence reads: CASRLGRAFWDEQFF.

This chain connects TRBV3-1 to TRBJ2-5; absent DNA, TCRdb's TRBD2 call cannot be checked. The CDR3 is 14 amino acids. Germline values: CDR1 LGHDT, CDR2 YNNKEL (reference sequence). CDR3 in amino acids: CASSGTSGGETQYF.

This chain's CDR3 is CASILQGARETQYF. The chain employs TRBV2 and TRBJ2-5; without DNA, the TCRdb call of TRBD1 cannot be checked. This CDR3 is 14 amino acids long. The germline CDR1 and CDR2 sequences are SNHLY and FYNNEI.

This rearrangement joins TRBV7-9 to TRBJ1-1; TCRdb selects TRBD1, and the lack of DNA leaves this call unchecked. Germline V lookup: CDR1 SEHNR, CDR2 FQNEAQ (reference sequence). The CDR3 loop spans 15 amino acids. The CDR3 here is CASSLGGAINTEAFF.

The chain links TRBV14 to TRBJ1-4; TCRdb designates TRBD1, a call that cannot be tested without DNA. The CDR3 spans 14 residues. Germline CDR1 reads SGHDN; CDR2 reads FVKESK. CDR3 protein: CASSQGGSSEKLFF.

V gene TRBV29-1 combines with J gene TRBJ2-7; as DNA is missing, the TRBD1 call by TCRdb cannot be tested. CDR1 and CDR2 (germline): SQVTM, ANQGSEA. The CDR3 is made up of 14 amino acids. CDR3 residues: CSVAIGIPNYEHYF.

The gene calls are TRBV7-8 and TRBJ1-5; TCRdb returns TRBD1, unconfirmable since there is no DNA. The V gene's germline CDR1 is SGHVS and CDR2 FQNEAQ. This CDR3 spans 15 amino acids. CDR3 sequence reads: CASSLDGSGLGPQHF. Full variable domain (remainder filled in from reference TRBV7-8 and TRBJ1-5): GAGVSQSPRYKVAKRGQDVALRCDPISGHVSLFWYQQALGQGPEFLTYFQNEAQLDKSGLPSDRFFAERPEGSVSTLKIQRTQQEDSAVYLCASSLDGSGLGPQHFGDGTRLSIL.